The 17 T cell receptor beta chains below come from one sample, sequenced in a study of monozygotic twins with cystic fibrosis. Some clones are missing from TCRdb's copy, which holds only in-frame ones; the method was immunoSEQ multiplex PCR. The sample lists approximately 33,000 clones; under 90% were seen once. Sequencing was performed on blood. The receptors here all came from a girl aged 2 to 10 with cystic fibrosis.

The J gene is TRBJ1-6, the V gene TRBV11-2; D is unresolved. Germline-derived CDR1 and CDR2 are SGHAT and FQNNGV. This CDR3 is built from 14 residues. Trimming removed 1 base at V and 6 bases at J, with 7 bases between. DNA of the CDR3: TGTGCCAGCAGCTTAGGCGGGTTTAATTCACCCCTCCACTTT. Residues: CASSLGGFNSPLHF.

V gene TRBV4-3 combines with J gene TRBJ1-5; 8 bases agree with TRBD1. Germline CDR1 reads LGHNA; CDR2 reads YSLEER. The CDR3 is 16 amino acids. V lost 2 bases and J lost 2; bases outside the gene matches: 5. CDR3 amino acids: CASSQSQGGGNQPQHF. In nucleotides, the CDR3 is TGCGCCAGCAGCCAATCACAGGGGGGTGGCAATCAGCCCCAGCATTTT.

This chain joins TRBV5-5 and TRBJ1-2; D is ambiguous. The CDR3 sequence is 12 residues long. V shed 0 bases and J shed 7 bases, with 7 bases lying between them. Germline-derived CDR1 and CDR2 are SGHKS and YYEKEE (reference sequence). The CDR3 sequence: CASSLGGSGYTF. In nucleotides, the CDR3 is TGTGCCAGCAGCTTGGGGGGATCTGGCTACACCTTC.

This chain uses TRBV21-1 with TRBJ2-5; the table's D call, TRBD2, was not checked against the DNA. TRBV21-1 is given as a pseudogene. This CDR3 has 12 amino acids. CDR3 region: CASPGTRETQYF. The DNA for the CDR3 is TGTGCCAGTCCCGGGACTCGGGAGACCCAGTACTTC.

The V and J genes are TRBV7-2 and TRBJ2-7; 7 bases line up with TRBD2. Germline values: CDR1 SGHTA, CDR2 FQGNSA. V dropped 4 bases and J dropped 5; count of bases not matched to a gene: 14. The CDR3 is made up of 16 amino acids. The CDR3, as DNA: TGTGCCAGCAGCTGGGTGCGGGGGTCACCGACTCACGAGCAGTACTTC. Encoded protein: CASSWVRGSPTHEQYF.

V is TRBV5-4 and J is TRBJ2-5; 7 positions match TRBD1. The junction had 7 bases not matched to a gene; V was cut back by 4 bases and J by 7 bases. CDR3 length equals 13 residues. Germline V gives CDR1 SGHNT, CDR2 YYREEE (reference sequence). The DNA of the CDR3 is TGTGCCAGCAGCCTAGGACAGGACGTGACCCAGTACTTC. It translates to CASSLGQDVTQYF.

This chain joins TRBV19 and TRBJ1-2; D remains ambiguous. Germline lookup yields CDR1 LNHDA and CDR2 SQIVND (reference sequence). CDR3 length equals 11 residues. V was pared by 3 bases and J by 8 bases, with 7 bases between. In nucleotides, the CDR3 is TGTGCCAGTAGTATCGGAATCGGCTACACCTTC. Translation: CASSIGIGYTF.

This sequence joins TRBV2 and TRBJ2-2; 9 nucleotides agree with TRBD1. Germline V gene data show CDR1 as SNHLY and CDR2 as FYNNEI. The CDR3 has 14 residues. Germline trimming cut 6 bases from V and 5 bases from J; bases unmatched to any gene: 4. The CDR3 loop reads CASSRDRVTGELFF. The CDR3 DNA follows: TGTGCCAGCAGCCGGGACAGGGTAACCGGGGAGCTGTTTTTT.

The rearrangement links TRBV9 to TRBJ2-5; unclear D gene. Between the trimmed V and J ends, which lost 0 bases and 1 base, there was a span of 7 bases. The length of the CDR3 is 14 residues. CDR1 and CDR2 from the germline V gene are SGDLS and YYNGEE. The CDR3 region has the DNA TGTGCCAGCAGCGTAGCAGCCCTCCAAGAGACCCAGTACTTC. Protein product: CASSVAALQETQYF.

CDR3 amino acids: CSARAMQRPHF. DNA for the CDR3: TGCAGTGCTAGGGCCATGCAGAGACCCCACTTT. The chain uses TRBV20-1 and TRBJ1-6; D unclear. CDR3 length: 11 residues. Germline V CDR1 and CDR2: DFQATT, SNEGSKA (reference sequence). V lost 3 bases to trimming and J lost 18 bases, with 15 bases between them.

The J gene is TRBJ2-1, the V gene TRBV29-1, with D uncertain. Trimming removed 4 bases from V and 5 bases from J, with 9 bases in between. Germline CDR1 is SQVTM and CDR2 is ANQGSEA. The CDR3 spans 12 residues. CDR3 DNA sequence: TGCAGCGTTGCTCTGGCTAACAATGAGCAGTTCTTC. Amino acids: CSVALANNEQFF.

V usage is TRBV5-1 and J usage is TRBJ1-2, with a possible D match to TRBD1 (6 bases). Germline V gives CDR1 SGHRS, CDR2 YFSETQ. CDR3 length: 15 residues. The germline V and J ends were trimmed by 0 bases and 4 bases, with 13 bases remaining between them. This CDR3 reads CASSLEGGLVYGYTF. The CDR3 nucleotides read TGCGCCAGCAGCTTGGAGGGGGGCTTAGTCTATGGCTACACCTTC.

V gene TRBV19 combines with J gene TRBJ1-1; weak D call: TRBD1 (5 bases). The CDR3 is made up of 13 amino acids. Per germline, CDR1 LNHDA and CDR2 SQIVND (reference sequence). Trimming cost V 4 bases and J 1 base, with 7 bases left between them. CDR3 sequence reads: CASSNTGNTEAFF. The CDR3 DNA reads as TGTGCCAGTAGTAATACAGGGAACACTGAAGCTTTCTTT.

This sequence joins TRBV30 and TRBJ1-1; possible D gene TRBD1, 6 bases. Per germline, CDR1 GTSNPN and CDR2 SVGIG (reference sequence). The CDR3 spans 13 residues. V lost 6 bases and J lost 0, with 11 bases in between. The chain's CDR3 is CACGQSMNTEAFF. The CDR3 coding sequence is TGTGCCTGTGGACAGTCCATGAACACTGAAGCTTTCTTT.

This clone was found once. The chain recombines TRBV6-5 with TRBJ2-2; TRBD1 matches at 7 bases. Germline CDR1 MNHEY, CDR2 SVGAGI. There are 15 residues in the CDR3. V gave up 10 bases and J gave up 4 bases; unmatched junction bases: 12. This CDR3 is CATSATGSGTGELFF. In nucleotides, the CDR3 is TGTGCCACCTCAGCGACAGGGTCGGGCACCGGGGAGCTGTTTTTT.

In this sample, this clone turned up once. V and J are TRBV5-6 and TRBJ2-6, with 8 bases lining up with TRBD1. Germline V gene data show CDR1 as SGHDT and CDR2 as YYEEEE. The CDR3 totals 16 residues. The J segment lost 0 bases and the V segment lost 5 bases, leaving 4 bases of the junction unmatched. CDR3 sequence (DNA): TGTGCCAGCAGGAGACAGGGGAGCTCTGGGGCCAACGTCCTGACTTTC. This sequence encodes CASRRQGSSGANVLTF.

This clone was observed a few times. The chain couples TRBV19 to TRBJ1-5, with 8 bases identical to TRBD1. The germline CDR1 and CDR2 sequences are LNHDA and SQIVND (reference sequence). CDR3 size: 16 residues. With V trimmed by 5 bases and J by 2 bases, 8 bases remained unmatched. In DNA form, the CDR3 reads TGTGCCAGTAGTGATAGGACAGGGCTGGGCAATCAGCCCCAGCATTTT. This gives the protein CASSDRTGLGNQPQHF.